The 11 T cell receptor beta chains below were found in one sample sequenced in a study of CD8+ T cells in alopecia areata. RNA, once extracted, was reverse transcribed into cDNA for use as the sequencing template. TCRdb keeps only in-frame clones here, not all; method: immunoSEQ multiplex PCR. This sample has about 270,000 clones, with 60% found just once. The treatment is: oral pan-JAK inhibitor, 5-10 mg twice daily. This sample comprised CD4+ T cells sorted from blood, obtained around week 54, from a patient treated with tofacitinib. These receptors originate from a human donor with alopecia areata.

The gene calls are TRBV2 and TRBJ1-4; no clear D. Trimming shortened V by 5 bases and J by 7 bases, and 17 bases separated the two germline ends. Germline values: CDR1 SNHLY, CDR2 FYNNEI. The CDR3 length is 15 residues. CDR3 coding DNA: TGTGCCAGCAGTCCCCTAGGTGGTCGGAGTGAAAAACTGTTTTTT. It yields the protein CASSPLGGRSEKLFF.

This chain uses TRBV27 with TRBJ1-1, with D possibly being TRBD1 (6 bases). The CDR3 has 14 amino acids. V shed 5 bases and J shed 1 base, with 11 bases lying between them. The V gene's germline CDR1 is MNHEY and CDR2 SMNVEV (reference sequence). CDR3 loop: CASSNPQGNTEAFF. The CDR3, as DNA: TGTGCCAGCAGTAATCCACAGGGGAACACTGAAGCTTTCTTT.

V gene TRBV30 combines with J gene TRBJ2-7; a weak D match, TRBD1 (6 bases). This CDR3 has 11 amino acids. V lost 2 bases to trimming and J lost 7 bases, with 9 bases between them. The germline gives CDR1 GTSNPN, CDR2 SVGIG (reference sequence). The CDR3 DNA is TGTGCCTGGAGTCGGCAGGGGGAGCAGTACTTC. It encodes CAWSRQGEQYF. Full variable domain (rest looked up from reference TRBV30 and TRBJ2-7): SQTIHQWPATLVQPVGSPLSLECTVEGTSNPNLYWYRQAAGRGLQLLFYSVGIGQISSEVPQNLSASRPQDRQFILSSKKLLLSDSGFYLCAWSRQGEQYFGPGTRLTVT.

This clone was picked up a small number of times. The genes are TRBV7-2 and TRBJ2-5; D not certain. Germline CDR1 reads SGHTA; CDR2 reads FQGNSA. This CDR3 has 14 amino acids. V was cut by 4 bases and J by 4 bases, with 13 bases left in between. The CDR3 spells CASSSDGPRETQYF. DNA for the CDR3: TGTGCCAGCAGCTCTGACGGACCGAGAGAGACCCAGTACTTC. Full variable domain (rest looked up from reference TRBV7-2 and TRBJ2-5): GAGVSQSPSNKVTEKGKDVELRCDPISGHTALYWYRQSLGQGLEFLIYFQGNSAPDKSGLPSDRFSAERTGGSVSTLTIQRTQQEDSAVYLCASSSDGPRETQYFGPGTRLLVL.

The chain has TRBV29-1 and TRBJ2-2; possibly TRBD1 for D (5 bases). CDR1 is SQVTM and CDR2 is ANQGSEA in the germline V gene. V gave up 5 bases and J gave up 1 base, with 11 bases separating them. CDR3 length equals 14 residues. The DNA of the CDR3 is TGCAGCGTTCAGGGTAGCCTGAACACCGGGGAGCTGTTTTTT. It codes for CSVQGSLNTGELFF.

The gene calls are TRBV9 and TRBJ2-5; TRBD2 matches 10 bases. The CDR3 contains 18 residues. Looked up from germline, CDR1 is SGDLS and CDR2 is YYNGEE. J lost 0 bases, V lost 0 bases, and 8 bases had no gene match. CDR3 region: CASSVGLSGGVDQETQYF. CDR3 sequence (DNA): TGTGCCAGCAGCGTAGGACTAAGCGGGGGGGTCGACCAAGAGACCCAGTACTTC.

The chain recombines TRBV5-1 with TRBJ2-3, with 8 positions matching TRBD2. The germline CDR1 and CDR2 sequences are SGHRS and YFSETQ. V lost 2 bases, J lost 1 base, and 3 bases stayed unmatched. The CDR3 has 15 residues. CDR3 region: CASSLTAGGTDTQYF. The DNA for the CDR3 is TGCGCCAGCAGCTTAACAGCGGGGGGCACAGATACGCAGTATTTT.

The chain employs TRBV9 and TRBJ2-1; 7 bases fit TRBD2. Germline-derived CDR1 and CDR2 are SGDLS and YYNGEE. The CDR3 spans 15 residues. V was pared by 0 bases and J by 3 bases, with 3 bases of the junction left unmatched. CDR3 in DNA: TGTGCCAGCAGCGTAGGGAGCGGGGACTACAATGAGCAGTTCTTC. Translated, it gives CASSVGSGDYNEQFF.

The sample holds a few counts of this clone. The sample contains more than one DNA sequence encoding this CDR3. The chain joins TRBV5-4 to TRBJ1-1; D unresolved. CDR3 length equals 12 residues. The V gene's germline CDR1 is SGHNT and CDR2 YYREEE (reference sequence). The V and J ends lost 0 bases and 5 bases respectively, with 5 bases between them. The CDR3 reads CASSLVGTEAFF. The CDR3 DNA reads TGTGCCAGCAGCTTGGTAGGGACTGAAGCTTTCTTT.

The chain has TRBV29-1 and TRBJ1-1; D uncertain. This CDR3 is built from 11 residues. Trimming took 8 bases from V and 7 from J, leaving 14 bases between them. Germline V lookup: CDR1 SQVTM, CDR2 ANQGSEA. The DNA for the CDR3 is TGCAGCACCGGTGGTAACGGTGAAGCTTTCTTT. Translated, it gives CSTGGNGEAFF.

This clone has more than one count but fewer than ten. The rearrangement joins TRBV29-1 to TRBJ2-7, with TRBD2 matching 7 bases. The germline gives CDR1 SQVTM, CDR2 ANQGSEA. This CDR3 spans 13 amino acids. V dropped 7 bases and J dropped 4; count of bases not matched to a gene: 10. The CDR3 coding sequence is TGCAGCGGGAGCTCGGGGGGATTGTACGAGCAGTACTTC. Its protein product is CSGSSGGLYEQYF.